The subject of this entry is one TCR beta chain. What it binds is unknown. This sample is drawn from a study of post-analysis software for immune sequencing data. The germline V gene has CDR1 SNHLY and CDR2 FYNNEI. Trimming took 1 base from V and 5 from J, leaving 8 bases between them. This CDR3 comprises 14 residues. Carried by the TCR beta cDNA libraries were unique molecular identifiers. Each sample of roughly 0.85 to 11 million input T cells yielded around 500,000 cDNA molecules, so each molecule approximated one T cell. One entry per CDR3 protein results from TCRdb running MiXCR on the PCR reads. The sample has around 500,000 distinct CDR3 sequences; around a third are singletons. The study, taken as a whole, reports: Patients with multiple sclerosis recorded significantly lower normalized Chao1 diversity than controls, the study found. Samples made in the same batch grouped tightly together by F measure. Five TRBV segments, including TRBV5-6, TRBV5-1 and TRBV20-1, were more frequent in patients than controls.

The chain links TRBV2 to TRBJ1-4; D not certain. This clonotype was obtained from a girl aged 2-17 years with multiple sclerosis. Sequenced input: blood. The chain's CDR3 is CASSEEVGNEKLFF. The CDR3 DNA follows: TGTGCCAGCAGTGAAGAAGTGGGGAATGAAAAACTGTTTTTT. The full variable domain, its missing parts supplied by reference TRBV2 and TRBJ1-4, is EPEVTQTPSHQVTQMGQEVILRCVPISNHLYFYWYRQILGQKVEFLVSFYNNEISEKSEIFDDQFSVERPDGSNFTLKIRSTKLEDSAMYFCASSEEVGNEKLFFGSGTQLSVL.